These T cell receptor beta chains were read from a single sample in a study of cytomegalovirus exposure and HLA in healthy donors. Clones were sequenced by immunoSEQ multiplex PCR, and TCRdb holds only the in-frame ones, with some missing. Among more than 85,000 clones listed, around 84% were seen once. The sequenced sample was PBMCs. Source of these receptors: a woman aged 25 to 39 in good health and CMV-seronegative. Each CDR3 is given with its conserved first and last residue. The D gene is left open where the match is weak. Size is stated for part of the rows, as once, few or many counts, or as a class when the clone is expanded.

.,.,TRBV4-1,TRBJ1-3,TGCGCCAGCAGCCAAGATACAGGTCCTTTCTCTGGAAACACCATATATTTT,CASSQDTGPFSGNTIYF
TRBD2,.,TRBV7-2,TRBJ2-2,TGTGCCAGCAGCTTAGTAGCGGGAGGTTGGAACACCGGGGAGCTGTTTTTT,CASSLVAGGWNTGELFF
.,.,TRBV25-1,TRBJ2-1,TGTGCCAGCAGTGGGGGGCCCGGCGGCTCACTGGGAGAGCAGTTCTTC,CASSGGPGGSLGEQFF
TRBD1,once,TRBV7-9,TRBJ1-1,TGTGCCAGCAGCGGACAGGGACACACTGAAGCTTTCTTT,CASSGQGHTEAFF
TRBD2,.,TRBV9,TRBJ2-7,TGTGCCAGCAGCGTAGCTGCTAGCGGGGAATACGAGCAGTACTTC,CASSVAASGEYEQYF
TRBD1,.,TRBV6-1,TRBJ1-2,TGTGCCAGCACGTACTCCACAGGGGCCCAGTATGGCTACACCTTC,CASTYSTGAQYGYTF
TRBD1,.,TRBV2,TRBJ1-5,TGTGCCAGCAGAGACAGGGGCGGTCAGCCCCAGCATTTT,CASRDRGGQPQHF
TRBD1,.,TRBV11-2,TRBJ2-7,TGTGCCAGCAACTTGGGGACAGGGACCTACGAGCAGTACTTC,CASNLGTGTYEQYF
TRBD1,.,TRBV7-9,TRBJ1-2,TGTGCCAGCAGCTCCTACAGGGGCGACGACTATGGCTACACCTTC,CASSSYRGDDYGYTF
.,.,TRBV5-6,TRBJ1-6,TGTGCCAGCAGCTTCGCAGGCTCCTCACCCCTCCACTTT,CASSFAGSSPLHF
.,.,TRBV5-1,TRBJ2-1,TGCGCCAGCAGCTTCGTTGAGGGAGGTGAGCAGTTCTTC,CASSFVEGGEQFF
.,.,TRBV7-6,TRBJ2-1,TGTGCCAGCAGCTTAGCCAGGGCGTCCTACAATGAGCAGTTCTTC,CASSLARASYNEQFF
.,.,TRBV28,TRBJ1-3,TGTGCCAGCACCAAACCCTCGAGGGCCCTTTCTCCACCTAACTCTGGAAACACCATATATTTT,CASTKPSRALSPPNSGNTIYF
.,.,TRBV2,TRBJ1-5,TGTGCCAGCAGCCCTAGTGCGAGCAATCAGCCCCAGCATTTT,CASSPSASNQPQHF
TRBD1,.,TRBV5-1,TRBJ2-5,TGCGCCAGCAGCCGGGACAGGGAAGGAGAGACCCAGTACTTC,CASSRDREGETQYF
TRBD1,.,TRBV2,TRBJ2-1,TGTGCCAGCAGTGACCGCAGACAGGGCCGATACAATGAGCAGTTCTTC,CASSDRRQGRYNEQFF
.,few,TRBV5-4,TRBJ2-1,TGTGCCAGCAGCCCAGTAGGGAGACGCAATGAGCAGTTCTTC,CASSPVGRRNEQFF